This entry describes one T cell receptor (beta chain). Its antigen has not been determined. No per-base quality is available; no much larger clone lies one base away. This sample is drawn from a study of blood T cells in healthy people across ages (dated by TCRdb to the mid-2010s). About the full investigation: In model experiments, template switching captured roughly one uniquely barcoded TCR beta cDNA molecule for every two T cells. To track age-related changes in TCR beta repertoire diversity, the study relied on deep sequencing normalized with unique cDNA molecular identifiers. Four age groups were formed from the donors: young (average roughly 16 years), middle-aged (approximately 39), aged (around 68) and long-lived (about 80). Using the same blood draw, the study looked at two additional independent replicas of 1 million unique cDNA reads for two donors, one aged 18 to 29 and the other aged 80 or older. Donors of different ages were randomly distributed across sequencing lanes to avoid experimental bias. What the authors observed across the whole study: Estimates of total diversity from one million sequenced T cells were regarded as lower bounds and underestimates. A strong correlation was found between observed TCR beta diversity and the percentage of naive T cells measured by flow cytometry. The CMV infection status of donors was not known, potentially confounding age-related changes in expanded clonotypes. The long-lived group showed more naive CD4+ T cells, fewer expanded clones and increased TCR diversity than the aged group, suggesting age selection. Conclusive comparison of naive and antigen-experienced compartments was prevented by the profiling of bulk unsorted PBMCs. As age increased, observed TCR beta diversity per million T cells dropped in a roughly linear way, and a significant reduction was already evident by age 40.

The germline V gene encodes CDR1 SQVTM and CDR2 ANQGSEA. The CDR3 has 15 amino acids, counting the end cysteine and phenylalanine. The entry retains the CDR3 DNA only, 45 bases that are in frame from base 1. V is reduced by 3 bases and J by 2 bases, leaving a spacing of 16 bases between them. The donors were roughly 40 Caucasian individuals from Russia, aged roughly 6 to 90 years, who were systemically healthy. About 9.6 milliliters of peripheral blood were collected from each donor into EDTA-treated Vacutainer tubes. Ficoll-Paque density-gradient centrifugation was used to isolate PBMCs, with at least 7 million obtained per sample. Total RNA, at least 5 micrograms per sample, was extracted from PBMCs with Trizol reagent. For every donor, an aliquot of PBMCs went through flow cytometry to measure the percentages of naive CD45RAhigh/CD27high T cells. The protocol used for the library was 5' RACE. TCRdb shows the sequencer as Illumina HiSeq 2500. A second PCR of about 6 to 12 cycles was performed with a sample-barcoded 5' primer and a J-beta primer mix. A unique molecular identifier was introduced onto each TCR beta cDNA molecule by a template-switch 5' adaptor carrying 12 random nucleotides. Each sample yielded at least 3 million CDR3-containing paired-end reads. First-strand cDNA synthesis was performed from all RNA using the Mint cDNA synthesis kit, with priming by a TRBC-specific oligonucleotide. All cDNA was treated with uracil-DNA glycosylase and then went through a first 18-cycle PCR with the universal primers M1SS and BC2_uni_R. Per the original workflow: For normalization, 1 million high-quality reads, each with a distinct molecular identifier, were randomly selected from each sample. Instead of being binned into consensus sequences, reads that shared molecular identifiers were thrown out. MiTCR, with a Q25 quality threshold and the strictest error-elimination algorithm, was used for CDR3 identification, clonotype clustering and error correction. A nonparametric unseen species model with Euler transformation was used to estimate lower-bound total TCR beta diversity. Starting from the raw public reads, TCRdb applied fastp trimming at Q25, assembled clones with MiXCR and retained in-frame beta chains. Rows are combined by CDR3 protein, so each entry shows the most common genes and DNA. TCRdb assigned the V and J calls; the authors' analysis was not used. The sample has under 2,000,000 distinct CDR3 sequences on record, around 48% of them singletons. Less than 2.5% of the sample is taken by the ten largest.

The source of this sequence is a woman aged 40 to 50 in good health. Sample: blood. In this chain, TRBV29-1 is recombined with TRBJ2-5; the D region is possibly TRBD1 or TRBD2, each matching across 6 bases. The bases read TGCAGCGTTGAGTCTTTCGGGGGCCGACAAGAGACCCAGTACTTC. Its translation reads: CSVESFGGRQETQYF.